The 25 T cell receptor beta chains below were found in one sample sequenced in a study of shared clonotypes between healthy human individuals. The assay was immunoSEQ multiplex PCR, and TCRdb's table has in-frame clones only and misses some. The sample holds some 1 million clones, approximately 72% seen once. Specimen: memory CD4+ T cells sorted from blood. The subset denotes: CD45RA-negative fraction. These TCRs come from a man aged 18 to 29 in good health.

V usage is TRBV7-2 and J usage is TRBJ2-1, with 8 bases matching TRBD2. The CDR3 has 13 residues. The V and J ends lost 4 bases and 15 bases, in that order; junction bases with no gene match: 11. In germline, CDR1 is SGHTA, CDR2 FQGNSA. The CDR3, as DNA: TGTGCCAGCAGCTCCCGGGGGGGACTAGTTACGTTCTTC. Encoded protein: CASSSRGGLVTFF.

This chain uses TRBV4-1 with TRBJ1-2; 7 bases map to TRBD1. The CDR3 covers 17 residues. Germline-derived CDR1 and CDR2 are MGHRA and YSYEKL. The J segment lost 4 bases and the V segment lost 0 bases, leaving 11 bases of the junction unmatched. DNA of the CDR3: TGCGCCAGCAGCCAAGATCGGGACAGCAAAGTAATCTATGGCTACACCTTC. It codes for CASSQDRDSKVIYGYTF.

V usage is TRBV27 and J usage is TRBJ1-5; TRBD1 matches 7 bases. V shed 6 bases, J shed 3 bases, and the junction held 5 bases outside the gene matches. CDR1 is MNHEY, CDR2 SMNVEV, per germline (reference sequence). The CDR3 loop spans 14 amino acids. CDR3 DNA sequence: TGTGCCAGCAGACCAGACAGGGACAATCAGCCCCAGCATTTT. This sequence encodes CASRPDRDNQPQHF.

The CDR3 DNA sequence: TGTGCCAGCAGCTTCAACAATCAGCCCCAGCATTTT. It codes for CASSFNNQPQHF. The rearrangement links TRBV7-9 to TRBJ1-5; no firm D call. This CDR3 is 12 amino acids long. Trimming stripped 3 bases from V and 3 bases from J, with 3 bases between. Per the germline V gene, CDR1 is SEHNR and CDR2 is FQNEAQ (reference sequence).

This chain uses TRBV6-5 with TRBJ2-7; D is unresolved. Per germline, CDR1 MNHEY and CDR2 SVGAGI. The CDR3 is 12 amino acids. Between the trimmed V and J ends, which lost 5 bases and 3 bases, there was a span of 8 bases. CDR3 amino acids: CASSTPVYEQYF. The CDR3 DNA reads TGTGCCAGCAGTACGCCAGTCTACGAGCAGTACTTC.

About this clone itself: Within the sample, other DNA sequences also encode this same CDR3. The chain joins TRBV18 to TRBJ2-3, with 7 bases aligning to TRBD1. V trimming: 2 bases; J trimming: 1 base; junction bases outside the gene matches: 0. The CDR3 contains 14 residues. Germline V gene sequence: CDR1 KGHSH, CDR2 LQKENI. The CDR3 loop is CASSPGQGTDTQYF. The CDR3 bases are TGTGCCAGCTCACCAGGACAGGGCACAGATACGCAGTATTTT.

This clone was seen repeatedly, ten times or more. CDR3 amino acids: CASSPFGGLSSGANVLTF. The CDR3, as DNA: TGTGCCAGCAGCCCCTTTGGCGGCCTCAGCTCTGGGGCCAACGTCCTGACTTTC. The J gene is TRBJ2-6, the V gene TRBV9; unclear D gene. Trimming pared 4 bases from V and 0 bases from J, leaving 17 bases between. The CDR3 has 18 amino acids. CDR1 is SGDLS, CDR2 YYNGEE, per germline.

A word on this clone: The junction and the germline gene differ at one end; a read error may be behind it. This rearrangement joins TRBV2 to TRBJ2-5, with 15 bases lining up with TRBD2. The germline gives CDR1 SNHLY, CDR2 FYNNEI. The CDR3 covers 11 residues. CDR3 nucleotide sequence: TGTGCCAGCGGACTAGCGGGGGGGTGGAACTTC. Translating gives CASGLAGGWNF.

CDR3 region: CASTSDTYEQYF. The CDR3 region has the DNA TGCGCCAGCACTAGCGACACCTACGAGCAGTACTTC. J is TRBJ2-7 and V is TRBV5-1, with D possibly being TRBD2 (6 bases). The CDR3 contains 12 residues. Germline CDR1 SGHRS, CDR2 YFSETQ. V lost 6 bases to trimming and J lost 2 bases, with 9 bases between them.

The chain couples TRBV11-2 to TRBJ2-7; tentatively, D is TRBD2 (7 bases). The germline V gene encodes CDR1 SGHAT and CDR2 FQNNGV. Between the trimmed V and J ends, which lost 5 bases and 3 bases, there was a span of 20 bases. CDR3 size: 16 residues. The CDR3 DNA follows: TGTGCCAGCAGCCAGGGGACTACCCAAGGAAACTACGAGCAGTACTTC. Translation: CASSQGTTQGNYEQYF.

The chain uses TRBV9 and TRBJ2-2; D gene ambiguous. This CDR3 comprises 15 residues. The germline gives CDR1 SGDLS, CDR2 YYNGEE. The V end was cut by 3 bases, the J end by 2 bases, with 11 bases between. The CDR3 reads CASSEGLLNTGELFF. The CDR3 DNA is TGTGCCAGCAGCGAGGGCCTACTTAACACCGGGGAGCTGTTTTTT.

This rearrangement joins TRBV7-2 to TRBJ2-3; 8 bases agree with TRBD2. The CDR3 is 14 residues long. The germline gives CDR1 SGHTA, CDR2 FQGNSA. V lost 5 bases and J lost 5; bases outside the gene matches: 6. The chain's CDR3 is CASSAGREVDTQYF. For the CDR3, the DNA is TGTGCCAGCAGCGCAGGGCGGGAGGTAGATACGCAGTATTTT.

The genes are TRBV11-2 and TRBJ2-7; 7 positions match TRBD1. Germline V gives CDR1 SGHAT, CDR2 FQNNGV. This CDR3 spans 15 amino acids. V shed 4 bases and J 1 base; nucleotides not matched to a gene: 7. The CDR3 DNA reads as TGTGCCAGCAGCTCCCTCCCGGGACAGTCCTACGAGCAGTACTTC. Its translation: CASSSLPGQSYEQYF.

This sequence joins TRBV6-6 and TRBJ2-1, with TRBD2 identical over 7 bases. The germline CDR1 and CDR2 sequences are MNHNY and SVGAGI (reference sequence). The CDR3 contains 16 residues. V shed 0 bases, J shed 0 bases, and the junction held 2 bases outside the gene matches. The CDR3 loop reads CASSYSGGGSYNEQFF. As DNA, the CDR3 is TGTGCCAGCAGTTACTCTGGGGGGGGCTCCTACAATGAGCAGTTCTTC.

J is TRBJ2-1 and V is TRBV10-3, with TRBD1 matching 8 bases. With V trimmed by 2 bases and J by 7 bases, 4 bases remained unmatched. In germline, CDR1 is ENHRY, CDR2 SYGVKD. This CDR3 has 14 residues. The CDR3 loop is CAISEGQGGNEQFF. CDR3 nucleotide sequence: TGTGCCATCAGTGAGGGACAGGGTGGGAATGAGCAGTTCTTC.

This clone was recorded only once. DNA of the CDR3: TGTGCCAGCAGTGAAGGATCTCCACAATATCTCTCCTATAATTCACCCCTCCACTTT. Amino acid sequence: CASSEGSPQYLSYNSPLHF. This rearrangement joins TRBV6-1 to TRBJ1-6, with D unclear. The CDR3 runs 19 residues. Germline V lookup: CDR1 MNHNS, CDR2 SASEGT. V was clipped by 1 base and J by 0 bases, with 16 bases between them.

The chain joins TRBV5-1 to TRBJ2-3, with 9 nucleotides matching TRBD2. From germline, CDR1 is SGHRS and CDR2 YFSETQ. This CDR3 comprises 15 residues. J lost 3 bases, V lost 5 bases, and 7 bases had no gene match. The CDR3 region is CASRVASGITDTQYF. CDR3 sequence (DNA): TGCGCCAGCAGGGTCGCTAGCGGGATAACAGATACGCAGTATTTT.

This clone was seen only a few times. The CDR3 reads CAGNPGGTEAFF. In nucleotides, the CDR3 is TGTGCCGGAAACCCAGGGGGGACTGAAGCTTTCTTT. This rearrangement joins TRBV30 to TRBJ1-1, with 7 bases fitting TRBD1. The trim removed 8 bases at V and 5 bases at J, leaving 8 bases unmatched. The germline V gene encodes CDR1 GTSNPN and CDR2 SVGIG (reference sequence). There are 12 residues in the CDR3.

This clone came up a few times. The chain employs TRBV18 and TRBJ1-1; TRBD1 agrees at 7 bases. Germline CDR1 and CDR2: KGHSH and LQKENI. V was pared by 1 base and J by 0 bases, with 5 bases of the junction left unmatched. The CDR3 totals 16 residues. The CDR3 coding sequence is TGTGCCAGCTCACCACAGGGGGCCGGAGTGAACACTGAAGCTTTCTTT. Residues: CASSPQGAGVNTEAFF.

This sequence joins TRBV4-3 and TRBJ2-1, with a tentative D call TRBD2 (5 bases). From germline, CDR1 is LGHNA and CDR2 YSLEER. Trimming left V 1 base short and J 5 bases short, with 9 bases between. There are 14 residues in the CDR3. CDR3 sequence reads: CASSQGSANNEQFF. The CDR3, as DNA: TGCGCCAGCAGCCAAGGTAGCGCGAACAATGAGCAGTTCTTC.

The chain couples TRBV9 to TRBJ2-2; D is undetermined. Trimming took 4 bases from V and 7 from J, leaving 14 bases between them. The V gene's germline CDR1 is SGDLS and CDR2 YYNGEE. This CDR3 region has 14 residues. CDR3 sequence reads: CASSPLQTFGELFF. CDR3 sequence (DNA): TGTGCCAGCAGCCCCCTGCAGACTTTCGGGGAGCTGTTTTTT.

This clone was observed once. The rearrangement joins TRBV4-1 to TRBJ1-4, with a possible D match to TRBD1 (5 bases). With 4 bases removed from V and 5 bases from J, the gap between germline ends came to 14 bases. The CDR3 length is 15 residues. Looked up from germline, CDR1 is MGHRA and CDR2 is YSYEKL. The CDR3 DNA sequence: TGCGCCAGCAGCCTTTCAGGGCTCGCGAATGAAAAACTGTTTTTT. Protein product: CASSLSGLANEKLFF.

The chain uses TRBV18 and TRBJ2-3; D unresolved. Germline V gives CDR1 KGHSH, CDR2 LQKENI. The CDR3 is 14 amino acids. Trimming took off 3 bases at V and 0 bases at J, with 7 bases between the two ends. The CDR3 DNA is TGTGCCAGCTCACCCCCGATAAGCACAGATACGCAGTATTTT. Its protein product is CASSPPISTDTQYF.

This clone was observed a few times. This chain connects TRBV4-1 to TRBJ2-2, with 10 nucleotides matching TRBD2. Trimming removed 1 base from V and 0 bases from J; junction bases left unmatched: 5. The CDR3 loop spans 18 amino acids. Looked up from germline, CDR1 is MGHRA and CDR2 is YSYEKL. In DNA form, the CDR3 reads TGCGCCAGCAGCCAAGGGGGTAGCGGGAGGTCGAACACCGGGGAGCTGTTTTTT. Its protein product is CASSQGGSGRSNTGELFF.

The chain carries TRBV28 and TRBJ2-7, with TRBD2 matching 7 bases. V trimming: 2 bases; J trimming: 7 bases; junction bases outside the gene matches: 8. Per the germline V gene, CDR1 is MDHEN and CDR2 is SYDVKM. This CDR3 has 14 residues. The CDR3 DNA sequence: TGTGCCAGCAGTTTACCGGTACGGACTAGGGAGCAGTACTTC. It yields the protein CASSLPVRTREQYF.